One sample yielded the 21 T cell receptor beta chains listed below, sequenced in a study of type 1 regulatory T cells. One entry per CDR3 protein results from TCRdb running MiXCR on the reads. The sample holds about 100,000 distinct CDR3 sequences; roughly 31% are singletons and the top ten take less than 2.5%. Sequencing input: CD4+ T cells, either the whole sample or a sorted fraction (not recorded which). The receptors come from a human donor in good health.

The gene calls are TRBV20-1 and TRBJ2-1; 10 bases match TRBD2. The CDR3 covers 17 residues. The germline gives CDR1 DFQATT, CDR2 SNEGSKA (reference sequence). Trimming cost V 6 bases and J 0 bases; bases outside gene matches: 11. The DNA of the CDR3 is TGCAGTGCCTTGGGACTAGCGATTACTAGCTCCTACAATGAGCAGTTCTTC. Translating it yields CSALGLAITSSYNEQFF.

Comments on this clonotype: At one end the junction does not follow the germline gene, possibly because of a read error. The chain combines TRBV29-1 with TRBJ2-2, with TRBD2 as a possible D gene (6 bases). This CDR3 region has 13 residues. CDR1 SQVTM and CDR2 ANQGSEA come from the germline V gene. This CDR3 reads CSVGGRTVGGLFF. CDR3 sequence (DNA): TGCAGCGTTGGGGGCAGGACGGTCGGGGGGCTGTTTTTT.

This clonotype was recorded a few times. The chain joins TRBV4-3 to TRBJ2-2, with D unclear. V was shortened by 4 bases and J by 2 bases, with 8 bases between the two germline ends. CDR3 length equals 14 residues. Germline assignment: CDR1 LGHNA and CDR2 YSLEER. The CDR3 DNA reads TGCGCCAGCAGCCGAGAAGGAAACACCGGGGAGCTGTTTTTT. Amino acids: CASSREGNTGELFF.

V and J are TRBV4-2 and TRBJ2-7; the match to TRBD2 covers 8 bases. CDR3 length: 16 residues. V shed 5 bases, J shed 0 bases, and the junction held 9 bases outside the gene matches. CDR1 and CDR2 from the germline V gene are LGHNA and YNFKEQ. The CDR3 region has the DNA TGTGCCAGCAGCGAGGGAGCGGGAGACGGCTCCTACGAGCAGTACTTC. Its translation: CASSEGAGDGSYEQYF.

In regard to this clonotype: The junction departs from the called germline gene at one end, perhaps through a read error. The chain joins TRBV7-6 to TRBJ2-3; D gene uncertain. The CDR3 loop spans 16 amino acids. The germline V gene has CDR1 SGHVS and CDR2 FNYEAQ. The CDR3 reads CANSLVSSVSTDTQYF. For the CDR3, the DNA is TGTGCCAACAGCTTAGTTTCCTCGGTGAGCACAGATACGCAGTATTTT.

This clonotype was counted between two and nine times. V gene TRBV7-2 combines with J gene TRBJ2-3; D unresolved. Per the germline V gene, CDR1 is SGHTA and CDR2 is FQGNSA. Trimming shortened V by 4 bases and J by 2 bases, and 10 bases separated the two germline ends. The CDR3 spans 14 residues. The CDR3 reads CASSSFSNTDTQYF. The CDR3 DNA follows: TGTGCCAGCAGCTCATTTTCTAACACAGATACGCAGTATTTT.

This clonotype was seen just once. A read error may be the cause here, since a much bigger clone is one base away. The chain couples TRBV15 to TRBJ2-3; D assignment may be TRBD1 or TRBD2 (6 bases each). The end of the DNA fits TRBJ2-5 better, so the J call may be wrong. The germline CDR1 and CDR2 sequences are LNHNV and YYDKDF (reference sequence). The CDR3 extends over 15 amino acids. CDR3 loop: CATSRLGGPQETQYF. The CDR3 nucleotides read TGTGCCACCAGCAGACTTGGGGGGCCTCAAGAGACCCAGTACTTC.

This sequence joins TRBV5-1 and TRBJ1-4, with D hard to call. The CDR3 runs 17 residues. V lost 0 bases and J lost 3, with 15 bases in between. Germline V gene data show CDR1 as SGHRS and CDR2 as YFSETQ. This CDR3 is CASSLAGGRAANEKLFF. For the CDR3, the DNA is TGCGCCAGCAGCTTGGCCGGCGGGCGGGCAGCTAATGAAAAACTGTTTTTT. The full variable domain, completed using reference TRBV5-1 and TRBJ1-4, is KAGVTQTPRYLIKTRGQQVTLSCSPISGHRSVSWYQQTPGQGLQFLFEYFSETQRNKGNFPGRFSGRQFSNSRSEMNVSTLELGDSALYLCASSLAGGRAANEKLFFGSGTQLSVL.

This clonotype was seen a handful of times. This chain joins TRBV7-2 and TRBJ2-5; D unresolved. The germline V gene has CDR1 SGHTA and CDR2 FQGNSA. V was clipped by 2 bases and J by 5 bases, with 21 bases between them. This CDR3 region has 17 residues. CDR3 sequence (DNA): TGTGCCAGCAGCTTACCACTCACCCCCGGGCCGGAGGAGACCCAGTACTTC. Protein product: CASSLPLTPGPEETQYF.

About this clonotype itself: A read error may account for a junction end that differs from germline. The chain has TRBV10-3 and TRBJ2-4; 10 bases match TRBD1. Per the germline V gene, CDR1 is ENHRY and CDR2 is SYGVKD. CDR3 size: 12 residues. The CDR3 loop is CAISETPGQGTF. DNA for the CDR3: TGTGCCATCAGTGAAACTCCGGGACAGGGGACCTTC.

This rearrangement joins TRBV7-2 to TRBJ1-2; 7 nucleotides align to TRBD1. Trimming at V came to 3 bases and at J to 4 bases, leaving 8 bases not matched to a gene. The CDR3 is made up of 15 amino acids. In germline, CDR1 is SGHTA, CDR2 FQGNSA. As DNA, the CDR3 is TGTGCCAGCAGCTTTAAAACAGGGGATACCTATGGCTACACCTTC. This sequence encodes CASSFKTGDTYGYTF.

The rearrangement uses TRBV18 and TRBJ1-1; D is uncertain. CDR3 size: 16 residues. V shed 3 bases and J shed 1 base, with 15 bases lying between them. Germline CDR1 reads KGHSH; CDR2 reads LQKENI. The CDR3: CASSPSSRWTNTEAFF. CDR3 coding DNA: TGTGCCAGCTCACCCTCGTCGCGATGGACGAACACTGAAGCTTTCTTT.

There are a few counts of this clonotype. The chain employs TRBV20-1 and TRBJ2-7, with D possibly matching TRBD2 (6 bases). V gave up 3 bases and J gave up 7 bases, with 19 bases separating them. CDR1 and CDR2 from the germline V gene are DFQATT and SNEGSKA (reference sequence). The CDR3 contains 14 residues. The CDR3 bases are TGCAGTGCTAGGTCCGGGACTGGCCGCTTGGAGCAGTACTTC. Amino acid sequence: CSARSGTGRLEQYF.

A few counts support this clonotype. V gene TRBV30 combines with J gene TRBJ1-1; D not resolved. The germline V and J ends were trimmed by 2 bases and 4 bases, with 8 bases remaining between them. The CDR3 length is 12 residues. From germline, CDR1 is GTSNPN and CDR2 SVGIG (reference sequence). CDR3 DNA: TGTGCCTGGAGTCCCGGGCGCACTGAAGCTTTCTTT. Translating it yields CAWSPGRTEAFF. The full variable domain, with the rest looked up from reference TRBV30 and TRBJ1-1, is SQTIHQWPATLVQPVGSPLSLECTVEGTSNPNLYWYRQAAGRGLQLLFYSVGIGQISSEVPQNLSASRPQDRQFILSSKKLLLSDSGFYLCAWSPGRTEAFFGQGTRLTVV.

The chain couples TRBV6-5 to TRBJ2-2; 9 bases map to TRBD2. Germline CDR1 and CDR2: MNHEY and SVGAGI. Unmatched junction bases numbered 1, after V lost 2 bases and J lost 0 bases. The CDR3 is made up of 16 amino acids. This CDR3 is CASSYVAGANTGELFF. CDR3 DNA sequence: TGTGCCAGCAGTTACGTAGCGGGGGCGAACACCGGGGAGCTGTTTTTT.

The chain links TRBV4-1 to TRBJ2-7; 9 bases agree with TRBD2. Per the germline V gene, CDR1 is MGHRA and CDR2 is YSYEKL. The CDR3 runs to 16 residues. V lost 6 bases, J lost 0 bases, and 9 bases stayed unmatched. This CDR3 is CASRRTGTSNSYEQYF. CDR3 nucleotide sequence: TGCGCCAGCAGGCGTACCGGGACTAGCAACTCCTACGAGCAGTACTTC.

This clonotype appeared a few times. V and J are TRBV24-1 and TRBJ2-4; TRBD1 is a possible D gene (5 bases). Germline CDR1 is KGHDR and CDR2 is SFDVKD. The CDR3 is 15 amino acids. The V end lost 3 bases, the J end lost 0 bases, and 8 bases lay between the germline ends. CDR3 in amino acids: CATSDADKAKNIQYF. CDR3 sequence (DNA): TGTGCCACCAGTGATGCGGACAAAGCCAAAAACATTCAGTACTTC.

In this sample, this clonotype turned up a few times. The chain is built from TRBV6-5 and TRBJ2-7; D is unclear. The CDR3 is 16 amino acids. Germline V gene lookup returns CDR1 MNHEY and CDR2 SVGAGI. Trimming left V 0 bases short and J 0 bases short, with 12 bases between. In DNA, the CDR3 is TGTGCCAGCAGTTACTCGCGGCCCCCGACCTCCTACGAGCAGTACTTC. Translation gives CASSYSRPPTSYEQYF.

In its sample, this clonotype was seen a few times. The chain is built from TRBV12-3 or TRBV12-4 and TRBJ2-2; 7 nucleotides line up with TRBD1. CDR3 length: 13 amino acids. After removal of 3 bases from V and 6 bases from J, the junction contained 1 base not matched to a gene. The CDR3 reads CASSFQGAGELFF. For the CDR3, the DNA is TGTGCCAGCAGTTTTCAGGGGGCCGGGGAGCTGTTTTTT.

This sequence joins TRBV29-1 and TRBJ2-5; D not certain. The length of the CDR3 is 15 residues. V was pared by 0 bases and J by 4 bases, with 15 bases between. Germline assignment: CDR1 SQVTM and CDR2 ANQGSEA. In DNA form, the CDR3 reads TGCAGCGTTGAAGATCTAACCGCCGAACGAGAGACCCAGTACTTC. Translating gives CSVEDLTAERETQYF. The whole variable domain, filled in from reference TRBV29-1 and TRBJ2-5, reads SAVISQKPSRDICQRGTSLTIQCQVDSQVTMMFWYRQQPGQSLTLIATANQGSEATYESGFVIDKFPISRPNLTFSTLTVSNMSPEDSSIYLCSVEDLTAERETQYFGPGTRLLVL.

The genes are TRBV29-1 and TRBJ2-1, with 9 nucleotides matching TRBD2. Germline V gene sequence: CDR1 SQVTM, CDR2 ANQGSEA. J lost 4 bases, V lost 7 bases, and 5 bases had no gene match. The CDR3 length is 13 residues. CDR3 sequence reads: CSASSGVYNEQFF. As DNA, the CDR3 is TGCAGCGCATCTAGCGGGGTTTACAATGAGCAGTTCTTC.